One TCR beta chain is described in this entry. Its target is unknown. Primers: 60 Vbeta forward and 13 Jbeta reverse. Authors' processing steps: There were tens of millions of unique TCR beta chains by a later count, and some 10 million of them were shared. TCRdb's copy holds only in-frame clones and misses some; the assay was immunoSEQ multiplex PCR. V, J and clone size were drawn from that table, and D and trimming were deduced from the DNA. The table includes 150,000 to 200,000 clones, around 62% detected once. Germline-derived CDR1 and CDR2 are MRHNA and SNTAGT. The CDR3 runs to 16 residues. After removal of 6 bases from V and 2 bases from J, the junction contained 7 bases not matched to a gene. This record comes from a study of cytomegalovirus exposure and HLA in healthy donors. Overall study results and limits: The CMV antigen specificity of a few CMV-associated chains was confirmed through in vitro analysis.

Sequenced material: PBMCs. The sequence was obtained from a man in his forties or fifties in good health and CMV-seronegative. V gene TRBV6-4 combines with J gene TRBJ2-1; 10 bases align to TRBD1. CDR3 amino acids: CASSLTGTGAYNEQFF. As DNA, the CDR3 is TGTGCCAGCAGCTTGACGGGGACAGGGGCCTACAATGAGCAGTTCTTC.